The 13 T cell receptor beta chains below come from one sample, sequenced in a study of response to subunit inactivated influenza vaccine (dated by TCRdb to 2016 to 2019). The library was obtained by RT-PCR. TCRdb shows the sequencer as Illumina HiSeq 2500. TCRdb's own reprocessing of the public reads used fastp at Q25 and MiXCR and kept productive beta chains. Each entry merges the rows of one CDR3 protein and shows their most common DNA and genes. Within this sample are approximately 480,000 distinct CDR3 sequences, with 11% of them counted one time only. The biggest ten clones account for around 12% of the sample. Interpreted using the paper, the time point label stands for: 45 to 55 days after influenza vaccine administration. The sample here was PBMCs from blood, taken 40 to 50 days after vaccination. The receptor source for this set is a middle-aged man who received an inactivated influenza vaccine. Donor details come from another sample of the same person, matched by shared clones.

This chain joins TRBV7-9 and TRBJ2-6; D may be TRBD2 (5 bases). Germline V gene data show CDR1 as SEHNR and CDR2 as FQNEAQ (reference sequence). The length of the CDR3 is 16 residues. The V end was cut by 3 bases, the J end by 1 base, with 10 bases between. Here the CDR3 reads CASSFPGGSGANVLTF. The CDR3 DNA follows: TGTGCCAGCAGCTTCCCAGGCGGGTCTGGGGCCAACGTCCTGACTTTC.

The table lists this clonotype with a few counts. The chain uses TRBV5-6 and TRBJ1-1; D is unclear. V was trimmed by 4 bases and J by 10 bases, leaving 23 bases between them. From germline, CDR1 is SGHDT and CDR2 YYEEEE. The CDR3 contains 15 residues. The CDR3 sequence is CASSGYTRSPGSAFF. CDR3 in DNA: TGTGCCAGCAGCGGCTACACCCGGTCCCCGGGTTCAGCTTTCTTT.

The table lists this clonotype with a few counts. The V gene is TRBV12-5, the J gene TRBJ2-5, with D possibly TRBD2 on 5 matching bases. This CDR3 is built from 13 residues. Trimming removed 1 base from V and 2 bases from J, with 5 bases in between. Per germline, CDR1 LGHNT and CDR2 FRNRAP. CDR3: CASGLAGQETQYF. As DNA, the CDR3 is TGTGCTAGTGGTTTGGCGGGGCAAGAGACCCAGTACTTC.

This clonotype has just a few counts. The CDR3 region is CASSFPTDSMNTEAFF. CDR3 DNA: TGTGCCAGCAGCTTCCCGACGGACTCCATGAACACTGAAGCTTTCTTT. The chain uses TRBV7-9 and TRBJ1-1; D is unclear. V lost 3 bases, J lost 0 bases, and 14 bases lay in between. CDR1 SEHNR and CDR2 FQNEAQ come from the germline V gene (reference sequence). The CDR3 covers 16 residues.

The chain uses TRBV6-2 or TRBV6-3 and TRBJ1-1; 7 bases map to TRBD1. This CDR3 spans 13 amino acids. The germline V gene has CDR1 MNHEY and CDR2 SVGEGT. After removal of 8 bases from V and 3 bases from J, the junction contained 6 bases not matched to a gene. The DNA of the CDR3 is TGTGCCAGCGGGGACAGATTCGACACTGAAGCTTTCTTT. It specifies CASGDRFDTEAFF.

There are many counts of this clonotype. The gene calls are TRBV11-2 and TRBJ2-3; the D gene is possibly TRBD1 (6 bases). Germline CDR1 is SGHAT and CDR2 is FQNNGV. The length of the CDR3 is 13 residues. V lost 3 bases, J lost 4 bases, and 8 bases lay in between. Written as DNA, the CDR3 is TGTGCCAGCAGCTTTTGGGGGCCAGATACGCAGTATTTT. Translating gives CASSFWGPDTQYF.

The CDR3 protein is CASSFGTGDLEQYF. Here the CDR3 DNA reads TGTGCCAGCAGCTTCGGGACAGGGGATCTCGAGCAGTACTTC. This chain connects TRBV11-2 to TRBJ2-7, with 10 bases identical to TRBD1. V gave up 3 bases and J gave up 6 bases; unmatched junction bases: 5. CDR3 size: 14 residues. The germline V gene encodes CDR1 SGHAT and CDR2 FQNNGV.

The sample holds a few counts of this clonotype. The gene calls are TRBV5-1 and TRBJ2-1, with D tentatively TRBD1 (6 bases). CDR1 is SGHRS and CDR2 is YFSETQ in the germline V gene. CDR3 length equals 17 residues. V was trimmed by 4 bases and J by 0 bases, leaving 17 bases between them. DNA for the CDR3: TGCGCCAGCAGCCGGAGTGGGACAAGTCGCTCCTACAATGAGCAGTTCTTC. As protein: CASSRSGTSRSYNEQFF. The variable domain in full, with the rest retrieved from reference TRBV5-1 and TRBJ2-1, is KAGVTQTPRYLIKTRGQQVTLSCSPISGHRSVSWYQQTPGQGLQFLFEYFSETQRNKGNFPGRFSGRQFSNSRSEMNVSTLELGDSALYLCASSRSGTSRSYNEQFFGPGTRLTVL.

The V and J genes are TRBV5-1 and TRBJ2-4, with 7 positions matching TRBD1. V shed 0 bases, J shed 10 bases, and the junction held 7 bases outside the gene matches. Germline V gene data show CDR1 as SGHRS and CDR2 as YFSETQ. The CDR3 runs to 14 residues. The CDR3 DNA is TGCGCCAGCAGCTTGGAGACAGGGAGAGGGATTCAGTACTTC. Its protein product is CASSLETGRGIQYF.

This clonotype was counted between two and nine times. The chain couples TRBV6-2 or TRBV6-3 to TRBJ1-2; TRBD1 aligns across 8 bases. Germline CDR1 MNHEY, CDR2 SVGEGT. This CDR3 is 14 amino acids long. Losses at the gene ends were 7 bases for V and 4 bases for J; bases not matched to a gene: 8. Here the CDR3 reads CASTLQGELYGYTF. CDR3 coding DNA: TGTGCCAGCACTTTACAGGGGGAACTCTATGGCTACACCTTC.

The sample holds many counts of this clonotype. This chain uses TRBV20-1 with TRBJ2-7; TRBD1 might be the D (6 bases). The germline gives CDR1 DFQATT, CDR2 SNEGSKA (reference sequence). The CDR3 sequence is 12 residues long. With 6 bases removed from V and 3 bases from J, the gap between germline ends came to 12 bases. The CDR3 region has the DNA TGCAGTGCAAGGGACAACAACTACGAGCAGTACTTC. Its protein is CSARDNNYEQYF.

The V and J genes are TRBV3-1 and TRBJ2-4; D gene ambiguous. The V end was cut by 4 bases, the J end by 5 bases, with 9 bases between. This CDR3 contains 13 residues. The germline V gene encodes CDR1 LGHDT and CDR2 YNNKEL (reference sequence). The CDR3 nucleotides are TGTGCCAGCAGCCTCCTACACGAAAACATTCAGTACTTC. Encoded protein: CASSLLHENIQYF.

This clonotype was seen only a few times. CDR3 coding DNA: TGTGCCAGCAGCCCTTCCGGCGGGGGTGCTGAAGCTTTCTTT. It specifies CASSPSGGGAEAFF. The chain carries TRBV7-9 and TRBJ1-1, with D maybe TRBD1 (5 bases). The CDR3 length is 14 residues. Deletions cut 5 bases from V and 6 bases from J, with 16 bases between. Germline lookup yields CDR1 SEHNR and CDR2 FQNEAQ (reference sequence). The full variable domain, completed using reference TRBV7-9 and TRBJ1-1, is DTGVSQNPRHKITKRGQNVTFRCDPISEHNRLYWYRQTLGQGPEFLTYFQNEAQLEKSRLLSDRFSAERPKGSFSTLEIQRTEQGDSAMYLCASSPSGGGAEAFFGQGTRLTVV.